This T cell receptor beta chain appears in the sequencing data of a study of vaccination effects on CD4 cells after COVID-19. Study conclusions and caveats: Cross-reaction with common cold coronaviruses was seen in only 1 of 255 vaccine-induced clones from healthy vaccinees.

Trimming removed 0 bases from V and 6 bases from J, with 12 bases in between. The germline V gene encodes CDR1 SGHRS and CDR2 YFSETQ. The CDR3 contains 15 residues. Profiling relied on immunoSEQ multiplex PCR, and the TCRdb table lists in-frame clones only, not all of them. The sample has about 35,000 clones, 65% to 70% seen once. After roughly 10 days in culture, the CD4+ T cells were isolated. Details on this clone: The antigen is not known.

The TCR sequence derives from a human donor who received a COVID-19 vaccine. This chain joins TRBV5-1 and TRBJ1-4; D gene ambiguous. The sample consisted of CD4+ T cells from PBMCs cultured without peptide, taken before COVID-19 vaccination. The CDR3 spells CASSLDRRKDEKLFF. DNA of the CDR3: TGCGCCAGCAGCTTGGACCGAAGAAAGGATGAAAAACTGTTTTTT.